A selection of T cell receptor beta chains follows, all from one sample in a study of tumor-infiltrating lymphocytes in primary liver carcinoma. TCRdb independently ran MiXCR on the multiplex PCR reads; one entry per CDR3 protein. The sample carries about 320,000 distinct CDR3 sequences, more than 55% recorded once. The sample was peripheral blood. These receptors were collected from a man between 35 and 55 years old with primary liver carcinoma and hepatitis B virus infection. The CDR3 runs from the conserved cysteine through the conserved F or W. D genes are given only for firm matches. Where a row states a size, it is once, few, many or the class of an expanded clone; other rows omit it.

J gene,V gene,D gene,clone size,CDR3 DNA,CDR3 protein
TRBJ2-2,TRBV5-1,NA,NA,TGCGCCAGCAGCTCGTCAGGGGCGAACACCGGGGAGCTGTTTTTT,CASSSSGANTGELFF
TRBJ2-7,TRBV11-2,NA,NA,TGTGCAAGCAGCTTAGTGGCCGGCGCGCAGTACTTC,CASSLVAGAQYF
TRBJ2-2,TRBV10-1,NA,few,TGCGCCAGTAAATACAGCCAGAACACCGGGGAGCTGTTTTTT,CASKYSQNTGELFF
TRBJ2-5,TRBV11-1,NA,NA,TGTGTCAGCAGCTTAGCTTCGGCAGGCCAAGAGAGCCAGTATTTC,CVSSLASAGQESQYF
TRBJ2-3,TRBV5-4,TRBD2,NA,TGTGCCAGCAGGTTGGGGGGAGCGGGAGAGCACGTACCCCACACAGATACGCAGTATTTT,CASRLGGAGEHVPHTDTQYF
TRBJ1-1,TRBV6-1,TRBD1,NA,TGTGCCAGCAGTCTCTTTCTAGGGACAGGGGGCCTGTCTGCTGAAGCTTTCTTC,CASSLFLGTGGLSAEAFF
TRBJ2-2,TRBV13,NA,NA,TGTGCCAGCCAGGGGCAGCGGCAAACCGGGGAGCTGTTTTTT,CASQGQRQTGELFF
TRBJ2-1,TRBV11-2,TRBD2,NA,TGTGCCAGCAGCTTAGCGGGGGGGTCGAGCTCCTACAATGAGCAGTTCTTC,CASSLAGGSSSYNEQFF
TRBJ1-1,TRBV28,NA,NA,TGTGCCAGCAGCCCCGATTCGGCCCTGAACACTGAAGCTTTCTTT,CASSPDSALNTEAFF
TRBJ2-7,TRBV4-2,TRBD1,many,TGTGCCAGCAGCCAAGCCGGGACAGCGGATTCCTACGAGCAGTACTTC,CASSQAGTADSYEQYF
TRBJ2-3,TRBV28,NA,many,TGTGCCAGCGGGGTCTGGGACCAAGATACGCAGTATTTT,CASGVWDQDTQYF
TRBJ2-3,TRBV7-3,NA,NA,TGTGCCAGCAGGTCCCGGGGTGGTAGCACAGATACGCAGTATTTT,CASRSRGGSTDTQYF
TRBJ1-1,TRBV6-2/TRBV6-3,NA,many,TGTGCCAGCAGTTCCAGGACATCTGAAGCTTTCTTT,CASSSRTSEAFF
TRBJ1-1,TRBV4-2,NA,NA,TGTGTCAGCAGCCAGGTAAGAGAGGGCCTGAACACTGAAGCTCTCTTT,CVSSQVREGLNTEALF
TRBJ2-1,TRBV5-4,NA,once,TGTGCCAGCAGCCCCGCGAGTAATATATACAATGAGCAGTTCTTC,CASSPASNIYNEQFF
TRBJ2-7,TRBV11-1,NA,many,TGTGCCAGCAGCAAACAAGGGGGTCCCTACGAGCAGTACTTC,CASSKQGGPYEQYF
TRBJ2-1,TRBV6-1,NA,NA,TGTGACAGCAGTGAAATGTTTTCTAGTGAGCCGTTCTTC,CDSSEMFSSEPFF
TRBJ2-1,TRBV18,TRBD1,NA,TGTGCCAGCTCACCGGGACAGAGCTCCTACAATGAGCAGTTCTTC,CASSPGQSSYNEQFF
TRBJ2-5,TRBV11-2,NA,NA,TGTGCCAGCGGCTTAGGAGGCGGAAGGGGAGAGACCCAGTACTTC,CASGLGGGRGETQYF
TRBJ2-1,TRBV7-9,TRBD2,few,TGTGCCAGCAGCTCCTCGGGACTAGCGAATGAGCAGTTCTTC,CASSSSGLANEQFF
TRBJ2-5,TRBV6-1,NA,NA,TGTGCCAGCGGCCGAGGGCGGGCTTTCCGGAAAGAGACCCAGTACTTC,CASGRGRAFRKETQYF
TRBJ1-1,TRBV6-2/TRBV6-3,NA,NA,TGTGCCAGCAGTTACTCCTCGACAGGAATGACTGAAACTTTCTTT,CASSYSSTGMTETFF
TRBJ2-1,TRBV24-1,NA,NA,TGCGCCACCAGTGACCCATTGGGGGTAGAATACAATGAGCAGTTCTTC,CATSDPLGVEYNEQFF
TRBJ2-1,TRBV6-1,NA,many,TGTGCCGGACGAGATACGTATGAGCAGTTCTTC,CAGRDTYEQFF
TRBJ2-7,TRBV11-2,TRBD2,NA,TGTGCCAGCAGCCCCCGACTAGCGGGAGCTACATGGGATGAGCAGTACTTC,CASSPRLAGATWDEQYF
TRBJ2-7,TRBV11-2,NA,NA,TGTGCCAGCAGACAATCTGGCGGGACCTACGAGCAGTACTTC,CASRQSGGTYEQYF
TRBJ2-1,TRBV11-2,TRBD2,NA,TGTGCCAGCGGCCCCGGAGGGCTAGCGGGGGTGGATGAGCAGTTCTTC,CASGPGGLAGVDEQFF
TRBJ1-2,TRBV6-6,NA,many,TGTGCCAGCACAGGGGACCGTGGAGGCTACACCTTC,CASTGDRGGYTF
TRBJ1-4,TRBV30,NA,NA,TGTGACTGGAATATCGGGTTGGGGGAAAAACTGTTTTTT,CDWNIGLGEKLFF
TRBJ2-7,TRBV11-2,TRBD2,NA,TGTACCAGCAGCTCGAGTACCGGGGAGGGCTACGAGCAGTACTTC,CTSSSSTGEGYEQYF
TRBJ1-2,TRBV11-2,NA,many,TGTGCCAGCAGCTTAGATATGACAGCTAACTATGGCTACACCTTC,CASSLDMTANYGYTF
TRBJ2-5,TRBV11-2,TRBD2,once,TGTGCCAACAGTCTAACCGGGACTAGCGGGAGAGGGGGACAAGAGACCCAGTACTTC,CANSLTGTSGRGGQETQYF
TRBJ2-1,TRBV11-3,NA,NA,TGTGCCAGCGTCGATCGAGGTAACGAGCAGTTCTTC,CASVDRGNEQFF
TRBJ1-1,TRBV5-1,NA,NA,TGCGCCAGCAGCTTTTCCCCCACAGATTTGAACACTGAAGCTTTCTTT,CASSFSPTDLNTEAFF
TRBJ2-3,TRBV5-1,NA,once,TGCGCCAGCAGCTCCTCGGGGTCACGAGGGGATACGCAGTATTTT,CASSSSGSRGDTQYF
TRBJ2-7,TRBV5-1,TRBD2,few,TGCGCCAGCAGCTCGGGACTAGCGGAGCCCCTGAGGGAGCAGTACTTC,CASSSGLAEPLREQYF
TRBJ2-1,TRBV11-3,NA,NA,TGTGCCAGCGGACACGTGAGGCAAATAAATGAGCAGTTCTTC,CASGHVRQINEQFF
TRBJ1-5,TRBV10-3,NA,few,TGTGCCATCAGTGTTCAGGGGAATCAGCCCCAGCATTTT,CAISVQGNQPQHF
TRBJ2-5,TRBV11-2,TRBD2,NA,TGTGTCAGCAGCCAATCTGCGGGGGGCATAGAGACCCAGTACTTC,CVSSQSAGGIETQYF
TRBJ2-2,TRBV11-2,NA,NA,TGTGCCAGCAGCTTTGACCTTTACACCAGGGAGCTGTTTTTT,CASSFDLYTRELFF
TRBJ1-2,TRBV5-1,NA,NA,TGCGCCAGCAGACCGATCCCGGCCGGGAGGAACTATGGCTACACCTTC,CASRPIPAGRNYGYTF
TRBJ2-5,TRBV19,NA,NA,TGTGCCAGTATCCCCCAAAAGGCCGTAGGGACCCAGTACTTC,CASIPQKAVGTQYF
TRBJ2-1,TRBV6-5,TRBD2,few,TGTGCCAGCAGTCGGAGGGAGGGCAATGAGCAGTTCTTC,CASSRREGNEQFF
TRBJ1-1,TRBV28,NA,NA,TGTGCCAGCACTCTAGTACGGGGCAGGGTGGAAGCTTTCTTT,CASTLVRGRVEAFF
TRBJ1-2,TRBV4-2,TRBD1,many,TGTGCCAGCAGCCAAGATCTGGGACAGCCTTACTATGGCTACACCTTC,CASSQDLGQPYYGYTF
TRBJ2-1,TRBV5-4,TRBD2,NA,TGTGCCAGCAGCGGAGGAGGTAGCGGGAGAATCAATGAGCGGTTCTTC,CASSGGGSGRINERFF
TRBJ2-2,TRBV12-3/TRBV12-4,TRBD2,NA,TGTGCCAGCAGCAGGTCTAGCGGCAACACCGGGGAGCTGTTTTTT,CASSRSSGNTGELFF
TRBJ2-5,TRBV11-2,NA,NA,TGTGCCAGCAGCTTAAACATCTTCAACAGGCGAGCCCAAGAGACCCAGTACTTC,CASSLNIFNRRAQETQYF